Each of the 19 T cell receptor beta chains below was sequenced from the same sample in a study of cytomegalovirus exposure and HLA in healthy donors. A multiplex PCR was run with 60 Vbeta primers and 13 Jbeta primers. Data came from immunoSEQ multiplex PCR; TCRdb stores just in-frame clones and leaves some out. The sample has roughly 160,000 clones, 85% seen once. Specimen: PBMCs. Every receptor here comes from a boy aged 2 to 10 in good health and CMV-seronegative.

V and J are TRBV11-2 and TRBJ2-5; TRBD2 might be the D (7 bases). The J call is in doubt because the DNA end fits TRBJ2-7 better. Germline CDR1 reads SGHAT; CDR2 reads FQNNGV. The CDR3 runs to 15 residues. For the CDR3, the DNA is TGTGCCAGCAGCTTAGATGAGGGGGGGGCCTACGAGCAGTACTTC. Translating gives CASSLDEGGAYEQYF.

The chain couples TRBV28 to TRBJ1-5; D is unresolved. The germline gives CDR1 MDHEN, CDR2 SYDVKM. CDR3 length equals 17 residues. The germline V and J ends were trimmed by 3 bases and 1 base, with 16 bases remaining between them. In DNA form, the CDR3 reads TGTGCCAGCAGTTTTATTCGGAGGGAGCGGAGCAATCAGCCCCAGCATTTT. It translates to CASSFIRRERSNQPQHF.

The rearrangement joins TRBV10-1 to TRBJ2-3; 8 nucleotides match TRBD1. The germline V gene has CDR1 WNHNN and CDR2 SYGVQD (reference sequence). The CDR3 loop spans 14 amino acids. Losses at the gene ends were 2 bases for V and 6 bases for J; bases not matched to a gene: 4. The CDR3 DNA is TGCGCCAGCAGTGAGGGCAGGGGGCTGGATACGCAGTATTTT. Its protein is CASSEGRGLDTQYF.

A single count supports this clone. This rearrangement joins TRBV6-6 to TRBJ1-1, with 8 bases lining up with TRBD1. Germline V lookup: CDR1 MNHNY, CDR2 SVGAGI (reference sequence). The CDR3 is 13 amino acids. DNA for the CDR3: TGTGCGGTCCAGGGGGCCGGGAACACTGAAGCTTTCTTT. Residues: CAVQGAGNTEAFF.

The chain joins TRBV5-6 to TRBJ1-5; D is possibly TRBD1 (5 bases). In germline, CDR1 is SGHDT, CDR2 YYEEEE. Trimming shortened V by 4 bases and J by 0 bases, and 11 bases separated the two germline ends. The CDR3 length is 15 residues. This chain's CDR3 is CASSKAGYSNQPQHF. CDR3 in DNA: TGTGCCAGCAGCAAAGCAGGGTATAGCAATCAGCCCCAGCATTTT.

The chain couples TRBV28 to TRBJ2-7; TRBD1 aligns across 9 bases. Trimming took 6 bases from V and 5 from J; bases not matched to a gene: 14. CDR1 is MDHEN and CDR2 is SYDVKM in the germline V gene. This CDR3 has 16 amino acids. The CDR3 DNA reads as TGTGCCAGCAGCCATTTATGGGGACAGGGCCATCACGAGCAGTACTTC. It is translated as CASSHLWGQGHHEQYF.

The rearrangement uses TRBV6-6 and TRBJ1-6; 7 nucleotides agree with TRBD1. The J segment lost 7 bases and the V segment lost 0 bases, leaving 6 bases of the junction unmatched. The CDR3 has 16 residues. Germline values: CDR1 MNHNY, CDR2 SVGAGI (reference sequence). Written as DNA, the CDR3 is TGTGCCAGCAGTTACTCTATGGGACAGCTGAATTCACCCCTCCACTTT. Translating it yields CASSYSMGQLNSPLHF.

This rearrangement joins TRBV21-1 to TRBJ2-1; the DNA was not compared with TRBD2, the D call given in the table. TRBV21-1 is a pseudogene locus. The CDR3 totals 16 residues. In nucleotides, the CDR3 is TGTGCCAGCAGCAAAGCGAGAATAGATTCGGACAATGAGCAGTTCTTC. Translation gives CASSKARIDSDNEQFF.

V usage is TRBV6-5 and J usage is TRBJ2-2; D is perhaps TRBD1 (6 bases). V was trimmed by 6 bases and J by 7 bases, leaving 18 bases between them. This CDR3 has 15 amino acids. Germline CDR1 and CDR2: MNHEY and SVGAGI. The chain's CDR3 is CASRPTETGHGELFF. In nucleotides, the CDR3 is TGTGCCAGCAGGCCCACCGAGACAGGTCACGGGGAGCTGTTTTTT.

The CDR3 DNA reads TGTGCCAGCAGTCCCAGGGACAGATTATACGAGCAGTACGTC. As protein: CASSPRDRLYEQYV. The J gene is TRBJ2-7, the V gene TRBV28, with TRBD1 matching over 7 bases. CDR1 and CDR2 from the germline V gene are MDHEN and SYDVKM. The CDR3 has 14 amino acids. Losses at the gene ends were 5 bases for V and 4 bases for J; bases not matched to a gene: 8.

This chain links TRBV19 with TRBJ2-3; D is possibly TRBD2 (6 bases). This CDR3 comprises 13 residues. Germline CDR1 and CDR2: LNHDA and SQIVND (reference sequence). V was trimmed by 3 bases and J by 5 bases, leaving 9 bases between them. CDR3 sequence: CASSISGVDTQYF. Here the CDR3 DNA reads TGTGCCAGTAGTATTAGCGGAGTAGATACGCAGTATTTT.

V is TRBV6-1 and J is TRBJ2-1; D gene ambiguous. V lost 9 bases and J lost 0, with 6 bases in between. Germline assignment: CDR1 MNHNS and CDR2 SASEGT. This CDR3 has 12 amino acids. The CDR3 loop is CASGSSYNEQFF. CDR3 in DNA: TGTGCCAGTGGTAGCTCCTACAATGAGCAGTTCTTC.

The genes are TRBV6-5 and TRBJ2-1; possibly TRBD1 for D (6 bases). The CDR3 totals 16 residues. Germline CDR1 reads MNHEY; CDR2 reads SVGAGI. Trimming removed 5 bases at V and 6 bases at J, with 20 bases between. The CDR3 DNA is TGTGCCAGCAGTCACTGGGGCAGGGGAACCGGCAATGAGCAGTTCTTC. Translated: CASSHWGRGTGNEQFF.

The J gene is TRBJ2-3, the V gene TRBV10-3; 9 bases map to TRBD1. CDR3 size: 17 residues. Germline CDR1 reads ENHRY; CDR2 reads SYGVKD. Germline trimming cut 0 bases from V and 0 bases from J; bases unmatched to any gene: 4. CDR3: CAISESLGTGSTDTQYF. The CDR3 region has the DNA TGTGCCATCAGTGAGTCGCTCGGGACAGGGAGCACAGATACGCAGTATTTT.

The chain joins TRBV28 to TRBJ2-5; 10 bases fit TRBD1. The junction had 11 bases not matched to a gene; V was cut back by 5 bases and J by 5 bases. Germline loops: CDR1 MDHEN, CDR2 SYDVKM. This CDR3 contains 16 residues. CDR3 sequence: CASSPFGAGQGETQYF. In DNA form, the CDR3 reads TGTGCCAGCAGTCCTTTTGGCGCGGGACAGGGGGAGACCCAGTACTTC.

This clone was found once. This rearrangement joins TRBV19 to TRBJ1-2; D gene ambiguous. The germline V and J ends were trimmed by 10 bases and 8 bases, with 8 bases remaining between them. This CDR3 has 9 residues. Germline V CDR1 and CDR2: LNHDA, SQIVND (reference sequence). The CDR3: CATLGGYTF. The CDR3 DNA is TGTGCCACCCTCGGGGGCTACACCTTC.

This chain joins TRBV6-5 and TRBJ2-7, with D possibly being TRBD1 (6 bases). Trimming shortened V by 4 bases and J by 4 bases, and 11 bases separated the two germline ends. The CDR3 length is 13 residues. Germline CDR1 MNHEY, CDR2 SVGAGI. The CDR3 is CASSFGRGYEQYV. The CDR3 region has the DNA TGTGCCAGCAGTTTTGGCAGGGGTTACGAGCAGTACGTC.

The chain couples TRBV19 to TRBJ1-2; tentatively, D is TRBD1 (6 bases). V dropped 7 bases and J dropped 5 bases, with 14 bases sitting between them. From germline, CDR1 is LNHDA and CDR2 SQIVND (reference sequence). The CDR3 covers 13 residues. The CDR3 region is CASNQDRDYGYTF. The DNA of the CDR3 is TGTGCCAGTAATCAGGACAGAGATTATGGCTACACCTTC.

V and J are TRBV6-5 and TRBJ2-1; 8 nucleotides line up with TRBD1. V shed 0 bases and J 9 bases; nucleotides not matched to a gene: 10. This CDR3 has 16 amino acids. Germline-derived CDR1 and CDR2 are MNHEY and SVGAGI. Written as DNA, the CDR3 is TGTGCCAGCAGTTACTCGCCAGGGGGCCCCCCTCGTGAGCAGTTCTTC. Its translation: CASSYSPGGPPREQFF.